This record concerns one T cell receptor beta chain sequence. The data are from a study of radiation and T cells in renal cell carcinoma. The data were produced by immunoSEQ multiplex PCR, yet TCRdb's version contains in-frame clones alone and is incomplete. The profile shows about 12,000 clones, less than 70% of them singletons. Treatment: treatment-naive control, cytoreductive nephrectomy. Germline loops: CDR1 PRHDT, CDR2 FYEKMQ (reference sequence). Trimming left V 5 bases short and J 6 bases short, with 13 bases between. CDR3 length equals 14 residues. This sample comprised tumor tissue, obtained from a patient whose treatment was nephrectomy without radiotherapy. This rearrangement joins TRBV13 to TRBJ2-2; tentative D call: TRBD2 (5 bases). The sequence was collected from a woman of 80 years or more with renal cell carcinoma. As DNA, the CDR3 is TGTGCCAGCAGCCAGGACCATAGCGCCGGGGAGCTGTTTTTT. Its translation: CASSQDHSAGELFF.